The 6 T cell receptor beta chains below were found in one sample sequenced in a study of blood T cell repertoires in COVID-19. Here immunoSEQ multiplex PCR was the method, and the copy in TCRdb shows in-frame clones only, minus some. The repertoire has 150,000 to 160,000 clones, about 89% of them found once; the top ten carry less than 0.6%. The sequenced sample was peripheral blood. These receptors were collected from a middle-aged man with acute or convalescent COVID-19.

This clone has more than one count but fewer than ten. The rearrangement links TRBV7-3 to TRBJ1-1; D perhaps matches TRBD1 (6 bases). The CDR3 runs 13 residues. Trimming took 3 bases from V and 5 from J, leaving 10 bases between them. Germline assignment: CDR1 SGHTA and CDR2 FQGTGA. Written as DNA, the CDR3 is TGTGCCAGCAGCTTGGCACAGGGAACTGAAGCTTTCTTT. Residues: CASSLAQGTEAFF.

The V call is TRBV10-2, the J call TRBJ2-2; 8 nucleotides agree with TRBD2. CDR3 length equals 14 residues. Trimming cost V 4 bases and J 4 bases; bases outside gene matches: 2. Looked up from germline, CDR1 is WSHSY and CDR2 is SAAADI. The CDR3 here is CASSAGGGTGELFF. CDR3 bases: TGCGCCAGCAGTGCGGGAGGGGGCACCGGGGAGCTGTTTTTT.

The chain combines TRBV27 with TRBJ1-5; no clear D gene. Trimming stripped 4 bases from V and 0 bases from J, with 10 bases between. CDR3 size: 15 residues. The germline CDR1 and CDR2 sequences are MNHEY and SMNVEV (reference sequence). CDR3: CASSYSSDSNQPQHF. CDR3 nucleotides: TGTGCCAGCAGTTACTCGAGTGATAGCAATCAGCCCCAGCATTTT.

The chain couples TRBV10-3 to TRBJ2-1; no clear D. CDR1 ENHRY and CDR2 SYGVKD come from the germline V gene. CDR3 length: 14 residues. V was shortened by 4 bases and J by 7 bases, with 14 bases between the two germline ends. The CDR3 spells CAISGSLLENEQFF. The CDR3, as DNA: TGTGCCATCAGTGGTAGTCTCCTCGAAAATGAGCAGTTCTTC.

The chain links TRBV30 to TRBJ1-6, with 7 bases aligning to TRBD1. The germline V gene encodes CDR1 GTSNPN and CDR2 SVGIG (reference sequence). After removal of 2 bases from V and 5 bases from J, the junction contained 3 bases not matched to a gene. CDR3 length equals 14 residues. This chain's CDR3 is CAWSTGQNNSPLHF. The CDR3 coding sequence is TGTGCCTGGAGTACGGGACAGAATAATTCACCCCTCCACTTT.

The rearrangement joins TRBV9 to TRBJ1-3; D not certain. The CDR3 has 15 amino acids. CDR1 is SGDLS and CDR2 is YYNGEE in the germline V gene. Trimming took 0 bases from V and 0 from J, leaving 7 bases between them. CDR3: CASSVGEGSGNTIYF. The CDR3 nucleotides are TGTGCCAGCAGCGTAGGTGAGGGCTCTGGAAACACCATATATTTT.